The rows below give T cell receptor beta chains drawn from one sample of a study of T cell repertoires in aging, cancer and after chemotherapy. In TCRdb, the multiplex PCR reads were re-called with MiXCR into one record per CDR3 protein. Of under 2,500 distinct CDR3 sequences detected, roughly two fifths appear once; the ten largest clones hold roughly two fifths. The sample consisted of blood. The receptors come from a human donor with a solid tumor. The CDR3 runs from the conserved cysteine through the conserved F or W. Fields, in order: clone size, D gene, J gene, V gene, CDR3 protein, CDR3 DNA. A D gene is named only where the DNA matches it firmly. The listing skips clone size in some rows; elsewhere it reads once, few, many or a size class.

>few|.|TRBJ2-7|TRBV6-1
CASTERQTYEQYF
TGTGCCAGCACCGAACGGCAGACCTACGAGCAGTACTTC
>.|TRBD2|TRBJ2-7|TRBV20-1
CSARDGTSGPTYEQYF
TGCAGTGCTAGAGATGGGACTAGCGGGCCGACCTACGAGCAGTACTTC
>.|.|TRBJ1-2|TRBV7-2
CASSYDRKHGYTF
TGTGCCAGCAGCTACGACAGAAAACATGGCTACACCTTC
>.|TRBD2|TRBJ2-1|TRBV6-5
CASRKAGGNNEQFF
TGTGCCAGCAGGAAAGCGGGGGGGAACAATGAGCAGTTCTTC
>few|TRBD2|TRBJ2-2|TRBV11-1
CASSSASGRAVGAGELFF
TGTGCCAGCAGCTCAGCTAGCGGGAGGGCCGTTGGGGCCGGGGAGCTGTTTTTT
>.|.|TRBJ1-1|TRBV20-1
CSARPNGYAEAFF
TGCAGTGCGAGGCCCAACGGGTACGCTGAAGCTTTCTTT
>.|.|TRBJ2-7|TRBV20-1
CSAREYSYEQYF
TGCAGTGCTAGAGAGTACTCCTACGAGCAGTACTTC
>.|TRBD1|TRBJ1-2|TRBV7-2
CASTFESRGLSGYTF
TGTGCCAGCACCTTCGAATCGAGGGGGCTAAGTGGCTACACCTTC
>.|.|TRBJ2-7|TRBV15
CATSRDSSYEQYF
TGTGCCACCAGCAGGGACAGCTCCTACGAGCAGTACTTC
>once|.|TRBJ2-1|TRBV7-9
CASSLVRGNGEQFF
TGTGCCAGCAGCTTAGTACGGGGAAACGGTGAGCAGTTCTTC
>.|TRBD1|TRBJ2-3|TRBV7-2
CASSLVGTGADTQYF
TGTGCCAGCAGCTTAGTAGGGACAGGAGCAGATACGCAGTATTTT
>.|.|TRBJ2-7|TRBV15
CATSRDPVLTGEQYF
TGTGCCACCAGCAGAGATCCGGTACTTACCGGGGAGCAGTACTTC
>.|.|TRBJ1-2|TRBV30
CAWSRRYGYTF
TGTGCCTGGAGTAGGAGATATGGCTACACCTTC
>.|TRBD1|TRBJ1-2|TRBV5-4
CASSQQGADYGYTF
TGTGCCAGCAGCCAGCAGGGGGCTGACTATGGCTACACCTTC
>.|.|TRBJ2-3|TRBV20-1
CSARFPRSTDTQYF
TGCAGTGCTAGATTCCCGAGATCCACAGATACGCAGTATTTT
>large|.|TRBJ2-7|TRBV18
CASSPMSGTEQYF
TGTGCCAGCTCACCAATGAGCGGAACCGAGCAGTACTTC
>.|.|TRBJ1-5|TRBV19
CASSWTEYSNQPQHF
TGTGCCAGTAGCTGGACAGAATATAGCAATCAGCCCCAGCATTTT
>few|.|TRBJ1-1|TRBV6-1
CASSPSGHHTEAFF
TGTGCCAGCAGTCCCAGCGGGCACCACACTGAAGCTTTCTTT
>.|.|TRBJ2-5|TRBV24-1
CATSRVGGGQTQYF
TGTGCCACCAGCCGAGTGGGGGGCGGGCAGACCCAGTACTTC
>.|.|TRBJ2-3|TRBV12-3/TRBV12-4
CASSKLGGATDTQYF
TGTGCCAGCAGCAAACTCGGGGGTGCCACAGATACGCAGTATTTT
>.|.|TRBJ1-1|TRBV7-9
CASSLGDGGRTEAFF
TGTGCCAGCAGCTTAGGGGACGGAGGGAGGACTGAAGCTTTCTTT
>few|.|TRBJ1-2|TRBV24-1
CATSDQGAYGYTF
TGTGCCACCAGTGATCAGGGTGCATATGGCTACACCTTC
>.|.|TRBJ1-3|TRBV30
CAWSGRGNTIYF
TGTGCCTGGAGTGGGCGAGGAAACACCATATATTTT
>.|.|TRBJ2-3|TRBV30
CAWSAPLLVSTDTQYF
TGTGCCTGGAGCGCCCCACTCTTAGTAAGCACAGATACGCAGTATTTT
>.|.|TRBJ1-1|TRBV5-5
CASRLDLNTEAFF
TGTGCCAGCAGGTTAGACTTGAACACTGAAGCTTTCTTT
>few|.|TRBJ1-3|TRBV7-9
CASSLGSGNTIYF
TGTGCCAGCAGCTTAGGCAGTGGAAACACCATATATTTT
>.|TRBD2|TRBJ2-7|TRBV20-1
CSARGEREYEQYF
TGCAGTGCTAGAGGGGAGCGGGAGTACGAGCAGTACTTC
>.|.|TRBJ2-7|TRBV24-1
CATSDSWSYEQYF
TGTGCCACCAGTGACTCCTGGTCCTACGAGCAGTACTTC
>.|.|TRBJ1-2|TRBV6-6
CASSYPGDGYTF
TGTGCCAGCAGTTACCCCGGTGATGGCTACACCTTC
>once|.|TRBJ2-5|TRBV5-1
CASSLSLADRQETQYF
TGCGCCAGCAGCTTGTCCCTAGCAGACCGCCAAGAGACCCAGTACTTC
>.|.|TRBJ2-1|TRBV7-3
CASSPAGLKNEQFF
TGTGCCAGCAGCCCCGCTGGTTTAAAGAATGAGCAGTTCTTC
>.|.|TRBJ1-3|TRBV10-3
CAISDLGGDTIYF
TGTGCCATCAGTGACTTGGGGGGTGACACCATATATTTT
>.|TRBD1|TRBJ1-1|TRBV6-5
CASSYSTGARRTEAFF
TGTGCCAGCAGTTACTCGACAGGGGCAAGGAGGACTGAAGCTTTCTTT
>.|.|TRBJ1-2|TRBV6-5
CASSSPNLDRSPLYTF
TGTGCCAGCAGTTCACCCAACCTCGACAGATCCCCATTATACACCTTC
>few|.|TRBJ1-2|TRBV20-1
CSAAQPGYPYGYTF
TGCAGTGCTGCACAACCGGGGTATCCCTATGGCTACACCTTC
>.|TRBD1|TRBJ2-7|TRBV27
CASSRKGQGYYEQYF
TGTGCCAGCAGTCGCAAGGGACAGGGGTACTACGAGCAGTACTTC
>.|.|TRBJ1-1|TRBV4-3
CASSQPTENTEAFF
TGCGCCAGCAGCCAACCTACAGAGAACACTGAAGCTTTCTTT
>few|.|TRBJ2-5|TRBV7-9
CALGGGGLYKQETQYF
TGTGCCTTAGGGGGCGGGGGGTTATACAAGCAAGAGACCCAGTACTTC
>few|.|TRBJ1-1|TRBV6-1
CASGGGSEAFF
TGTGCCAGCGGAGGAGGTTCCGAAGCTTTCTTT
>.|TRBD2|TRBJ2-3|TRBV12-3/TRBV12-4
CASSGLADVTDTQYF
TGTGCCAGCAGTGGACTAGCGGACGTCACAGATACGCAGTATTTT
>.|.|TRBJ1-1|TRBV7-9
CASSLVSMVNTEAFF
TGTGCCAGCAGCTTAGTCTCTATGGTGAACACTGAAGCTTTCTTT
>.|TRBD2|TRBJ2-3|TRBV7-9
CASSLGLADPTDTQYF
TGTGCCAGCAGCTTGGGACTAGCGGACCCGACAGATACGCAGTATTTT
>.|.|TRBJ1-1|TRBV6-2/TRBV6-3
CASSYSTRTEAFF
TGTGCCAGCAGTTACTCGACAAGGACCGAAGCTTTCTTT
>.|TRBD1|TRBJ1-2|TRBV19
CASSGTGHYGYTF
TGTGCCAGTAGTGGGACAGGACACTATGGCTACACCTTC
>once|TRBD1|TRBJ2-3|TRBV10-1
CASSEGTGEADTQYF
TGCGCCAGCAGTGAAGGGACAGGGGAGGCAGATACGCAGTATTTT
>.|.|TRBJ2-1|TRBV6-5
CASSFPSGTPRQFF
TGTGCCAGCAGTTTCCCCTCCGGGACCCCTCGGCAGTTCTTC
>.|.|TRBJ2-1|TRBV20-1
CSAGGMGFF
TGCAGTGCTGGGGGGATGGGGTTCTTC
>.|TRBD1|TRBJ1-2|TRBV6-6
CASSARTGLYGYTF
TGTGCCAGCAGCGCCCGGACAGGCCTCTATGGCTACACCTTC
>.|TRBD2|TRBJ2-7|TRBV5-1
CASSTGGEQYF
TGCGCCAGCAGCACCGGGGGGGAGCAGTACTTC
>.|.|TRBJ2-1|TRBV30
CAWRGWDEQFF
TGTGCCTGGAGGGGGTGGGATGAGCAGTTCTTC
>.|.|TRBJ2-3|TRBV24-1
CATSDGGAYTQYF
TGTGCCACCAGTGATGGCGGGGCTTATACGCAGTATTTT
>.|.|TRBJ2-1|TRBV19
CASYGGPNEQFF
TGTGCCAGTTATGGGGGGCCGAATGAGCAGTTCTTC
>few|TRBD1|TRBJ2-7|TRBV7-2
CASSFRGQSLTYEQYF
TGTGCCAGCAGCTTTCGGGGACAGTCCCTTACCTACGAGCAGTACTTC
>.|.|TRBJ1-1|TRBV6-4
CASSVEDRGEAFF
TGTGCCAGCAGTGTAGAAGATAGGGGTGAAGCTTTCTTT
>.|.|TRBJ2-5|TRBV6-2/TRBV6-3
CASSYSIQAQETQYF
TGTGCCAGCAGTTACTCGATCCAAGCCCAAGAGACCCAGTACTTC
>.|TRBD1|TRBJ1-2|TRBV19
CASSMGQGPYGYTF
TGTGCCAGTAGTATGGGACAGGGGCCCTATGGCTACACCTTC
>.|.|TRBJ2-5|TRBV6-5
CASSRVVAGLEGTQYF
TGTGCCAGCAGTAGGGTCGTGGCAGGCTTGGAGGGGACCCAGTACTTC
>few|.|TRBJ1-5|TRBV20-1
CSASSSGGLASNQPQHF
TGCAGTGCTAGTTCTTCTGGAGGGCTCGCGAGCAATCAGCCCCAGCATTTT
>.|.|TRBJ2-7|TRBV28
CASKGSYEQYF
TGTGCCAGCAAGGGGAGCTACGAGCAGTACTTC